This T cell receptor (beta chain) stems from a study of T cells in Graves' hyperthyroidism and ophthalmopathy. The CDR3 runs to 12 residues. V dropped 8 bases and J dropped 0 bases, with 6 bases sitting between them. The germline CDR1 and CDR2 sequences are SNHLY and FYNNEI. This clonotype came up many times. There were TCR beta CDR3 regions amplified from RNA transcripts. In the first-round RT-PCR of the TCR CDR3, the HTBI primer set was used. TCRdb re-analysed the multiplex PCR reads in MiXCR, keeping a single row per CDR3 protein. The sample yields around 300,000 distinct CDR3 sequences, about 13% seen once. Active moderate-to-severe ophthalmopathy, Clinical Activity Score at least 3, NOSPECS at least 4, under 3 months' duration. Exclusions: uncontrolled infection, other autoimmune disease, pregnancy, lactation. Extraction of PBMCs used roughly 10 ml of fresh peripheral blood.

The sample was blood. The rearrangement uses TRBV2 and TRBJ2-3; D is unclear. The sequence derives from a middle-aged woman with Graves' ophthalmopathy. The CDR3 DNA reads as TGTGCCAGCGAGGCGAGCACAGATACGCAGTATTTT. Translation: CASEASTDTQYF.